Each of the 10 T cell receptor beta chains below was sequenced from the same sample in a study of CD8 T cells in ankylosing spondylitis. Overall study findings and caveats: Roughly eight highly homologous variants made up a TCR beta motif that seemed to typify ankylosing spondylitis blood.

Antigens of these TCRs are unknown. Each CDR3 protein gets one entry after TCRdb re-called the 5' RACE reads with MiXCR. The data show 700,000 or so distinct CDR3 sequences, 15% to 20% seen once. The specimen was blood, either unsorted or a sorted T cell fraction (not recorded which). These receptors all come from a male donor with ankylosing spondylitis.

This clonotype occurred a few times. This chain uses TRBV20-1 with TRBJ2-3, with D uncertain. The V end lost 4 bases, the J end lost 4 bases, and 9 bases lay between the germline ends. Looked up from germline, CDR1 is DFQATT and CDR2 is SNEGSKA (reference sequence). CDR3 length: 12 residues. Here the CDR3 DNA reads TGCAGTGCTATCGATGGGCCAGATACGCAGTATTTT. Protein: CSAIDGPDTQYF.

This chain links TRBV20-1 with TRBJ2-1, with no clear D. V was trimmed by 2 bases and J by 0 bases, leaving 14 bases between them. The CDR3 extends over 16 amino acids. Germline V gene data show CDR1 as DFQATT and CDR2 as SNEGSKA (reference sequence). CDR3: CSARRTETSSYNEQFF. In DNA form, the CDR3 reads TGCAGTGCTAGAAGAACAGAGACAAGCTCCTACAATGAGCAGTTCTTC.

The V gene is TRBV6-5, the J gene TRBJ2-7; 7 positions match TRBD2. Germline-derived CDR1 and CDR2 are MNHEY and SVGAGI. The length of the CDR3 is 15 residues. With 0 bases clipped from V and 2 bases from J, the junction kept 4 bases outside the gene matches. The DNA of the CDR3 is TGTGCCAGCAGTTACTCAGGGAGGGGCACCTACGAGCAGTACTTC. This codes for CASSYSGRGTYEQYF.

The chain carries TRBV2 and TRBJ2-3; unclear D gene. Trimming removed 3 bases at V and 0 bases at J, with 10 bases between. Germline V gene sequence: CDR1 SNHLY, CDR2 FYNNEI. This CDR3 has 15 residues. The CDR3 is CASSDGPPSTDTQYF. In nucleotides, the CDR3 is TGTGCCAGCAGTGATGGACCTCCTAGCACAGATACGCAGTATTTT.

The chain couples TRBV6-1 to TRBJ2-2; TRBD2 matches 8 bases. Germline trimming cut 9 bases from V and 4 bases from J; bases unmatched to any gene: 4. The CDR3 runs 13 residues. Germline assignment: CDR1 MNHNS and CDR2 SASEGT. The CDR3 DNA follows: TGTGCCAGTAGCGGGACCGTCACCGGGGAGCTGTTTTTT. It is translated as CASSGTVTGELFF.

This clonotype appeared a few times. This chain joins TRBV4-2 and TRBJ1-1, with 9 bases identical to TRBD1. Germline CDR1 is LGHNA and CDR2 is YNFKEQ. CDR3 size: 16 residues. The J segment lost 2 bases and the V segment lost 1 base, leaving 5 bases of the junction unmatched. The CDR3 DNA follows: TGTGCCAGCAGCCAAGGATACAGGGGGCGAAACACTGAAGCTTTCTTT. Translated, it gives CASSQGYRGRNTEAFF.

This clonotype came up a few times. The CDR3 sequence is CASSLNGRGEYF. DNA of the CDR3: TGTGCCAGCAGTTTGAATGGGAGAGGGGAGTACTTC. V gene TRBV12-3 or TRBV12-4 combines with J gene TRBJ2-4, with D tentatively TRBD1 or TRBD2 (5 bases each). V shed 3 bases and J shed 14 bases, with 14 bases lying between them. The CDR3 sequence is 12 residues long.

This clonotype has more than one count but fewer than ten. The chain is built from TRBV7-2 and TRBJ2-2, with D hard to call. The ends were cut back, 0 bases at V and 1 base at J, with 3 bases in the middle. CDR3 length: 14 amino acids. Germline CDR1 SGHTA, CDR2 FQGNSA. The CDR3 region has the DNA TGTGCCAGCAGCTTAGCGATGAACACCGGGGAGCTGTTTTTT. Encoded protein: CASSLAMNTGELFF.

The chain joins TRBV11-2 to TRBJ2-1; 11 bases align to TRBD2. Germline V CDR1 and CDR2: SGHAT, FQNNGV. The CDR3 runs to 15 residues. The V gene end was trimmed by 0 bases and the J gene end by 6 bases; junction bases not matched to a gene: 1. The CDR3: CASSLDLAGGNEQFF. For the CDR3, the DNA is TGTGCCAGCAGCTTAGACCTAGCGGGGGGCAATGAGCAGTTCTTC.

The V gene is TRBV7-9, the J gene TRBJ1-4; TRBD1 matches at 10 bases. This CDR3 is 15 amino acids long. The J segment lost 5 bases and the V segment lost 5 bases, leaving 5 bases of the junction unmatched. Germline V lookup: CDR1 SEHNR, CDR2 FQNEAQ (reference sequence). The DNA for the CDR3 is TGTGCCAGCAGCACAAAGACAGGGGGCAATGAAAAACTGTTTTTT. It yields the protein CASSTKTGGNEKLFF.